This entry lists 6 T cell receptor beta chains sequenced from one sample in a study of T-cell memory formation after mild COVID-19 (dated by TCRdb to 2020 to 2023). Library creation used 5' RACE. Sequencing relied on an Illumina NovaSeq 6000. TCRdb applied fastp at Q25 and MiXCR to the public reads, then kept only in-frame beta chains. A single entry per CDR3 protein holds the most common genes and DNA from its merged rows. The sample includes over 120,000 distinct CDR3 sequences, with about 19% observed a single time. The top ten constitute about 2.3% of the sample. Material: PBMCs or a T cell subset sorted from them (not recorded which). The receptors were sampled from an adult woman who had mild COVID-19 (a few samples of this study predate the infection). The sample titles of this study are shuffled in the database, so cell type and time point are left out; the donor was told from shared clones.

The chain recombines TRBV4-1 with TRBJ2-7; D call uncertain. CDR3 size: 13 residues. The V gene lost 1 base and the J gene lost 3 bases, with 7 bases spanning the gap. Germline V gene data show CDR1 as MGHRA and CDR2 as YSYEKL. The CDR3 DNA follows: TGCGCCAGCAGCCAAGGTGGGGTCTACGAGCAGTACTTC. Its translation is CASSQGGVYEQYF.

This sequence joins TRBV19 and TRBJ1-5, with D maybe TRBD1 (5 bases). The CDR3 extends over 14 amino acids. V lost 5 bases, J lost 0 bases, and 8 bases lay in between. Germline V lookup: CDR1 LNHDA, CDR2 SQIVND (reference sequence). CDR3 sequence (DNA): TGTGCCAGTAGTCCGGGGCATAGCAATCAGCCCCAGCATTTT. The encoded protein is CASSPGHSNQPQHF.

Only a few counts were recorded for this clonotype. CDR3 region: CASSQGWGGKETQYF. The CDR3 coding sequence is TGCGCCAGCAGCCAAGGATGGGGGGGGAAAGAGACCCAGTACTTC. This sequence joins TRBV4-3 and TRBJ2-5; 7 bases line up with TRBD2. Germline loops: CDR1 LGHNA, CDR2 YSLEER. The CDR3 consists of 15 residues. V shed 1 base, J shed 3 bases, and the junction held 5 bases outside the gene matches.

This clonotype was seen ten or more times. Compared with germline, one end of the junction differs, possibly owing to a read error. The chain recombines TRBV7-7 with TRBJ2-7; no firm D call. Germline V gene lookup returns CDR1 SSHAT and CDR2 FNYEAQ (reference sequence). The CDR3 is 15 residues long. CDR3 sequence: CASSLAPDGSYEQYF. In DNA form, the CDR3 reads TGTGCTAGCAGCTTAGCCCCGGACGGATCCTACGAGCAGTACTTC.

This sequence joins TRBV24-1 and TRBJ2-1; TRBD1 might be the D (5 bases). CDR3 length: 13 residues. Between the trimmed V and J ends, which lost 1 base and 8 bases, there was a span of 8 bases. Germline V gene lookup returns CDR1 KGHDR and CDR2 SFDVKD. CDR3 nucleotide sequence: TGTGCCACCAGTGATTTTTTAGGGGATGAGCAGTTCTTC. Translation: CATSDFLGDEQFF.

This rearrangement joins TRBV24-1 to TRBJ2-1; D possibly matches TRBD1 or TRBD2 (6 bases each). V lost 5 bases and J 7 bases, leaving 20 bases between the germline ends. The CDR3 extends over 16 amino acids. Germline V gene sequence: CDR1 KGHDR, CDR2 SFDVKD. CDR3 region: CATSGTWGAGRNEQFF. DNA of the CDR3: TGTGCCACCAGTGGGACTTGGGGGGCGGGTAGGAATGAGCAGTTCTTC.